The source of this TCR beta chain is a study of T cell responses to AZD1222 COVID-19 vaccine. The protocol was immunoSEQ multiplex PCR, while the TCRdb copy is restricted to in-frame clones and leaves out a portion. The sample contains around 100,000 clones, nearly 90% of which appear only once. As concerns this clone: Its specificity is not known.

CDR1 is SGHDT and CDR2 is YYEEEE in the germline V gene. V lost 4 bases, J lost 6 bases, and 17 bases stayed unmatched. The CDR3 is 17 residues long. General study results and limits: Nearly half of spike-specific TCRs reportedly target variant regions that are unmutated in the B.1.351 and B.1.1.7 variants. Repertoire sampling occurred only after the peak T cell response.

The J gene is TRBJ1-2, the V gene TRBV5-6, with 8 bases that match TRBD1. The source of this sequence is an adult who received the AZD1222 COVID-19 vaccine. The sequences come from peripheral blood, collected 28 days after the second AZD1222 dose. The CDR3 region has the DNA TGTGCCAGCAGCCCTACGCATTTACAGGGGGTTTCTGATGGCTACACCTTC. Translated, it gives CASSPTHLQGVSDGYTF. Full variable domain (missing parts from reference TRBV5-6 and TRBJ1-2): DAGVTQSPTHLIKTRGQQVTLRCSPKSGHDTVSWYQQALGQGPQFIFQYYEEEERQRGNFPDRFSGHQFPNYSSELNVNALLLGDSALYLCASSPTHLQGVSDGYTFGSGTRLTVV.